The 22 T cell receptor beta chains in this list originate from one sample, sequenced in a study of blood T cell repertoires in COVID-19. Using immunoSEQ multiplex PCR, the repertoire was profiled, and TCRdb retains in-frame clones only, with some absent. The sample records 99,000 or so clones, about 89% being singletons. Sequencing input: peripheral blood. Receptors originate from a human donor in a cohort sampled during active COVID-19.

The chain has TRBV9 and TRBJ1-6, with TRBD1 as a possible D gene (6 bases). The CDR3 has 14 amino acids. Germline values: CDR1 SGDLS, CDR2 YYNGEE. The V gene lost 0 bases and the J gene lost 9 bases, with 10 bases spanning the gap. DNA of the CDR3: TGTGCCAGCAGCGTAGCAGGGGTTGGTTCACCCCTCCACTTT. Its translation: CASSVAGVGSPLHF.

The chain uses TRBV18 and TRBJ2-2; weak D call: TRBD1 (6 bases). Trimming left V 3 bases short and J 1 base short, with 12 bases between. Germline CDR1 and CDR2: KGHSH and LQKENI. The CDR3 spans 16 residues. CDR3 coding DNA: TGTGCCAGCTCACCTCCTAGGGACAAGAACACCGGGGAGCTGTTTTTT. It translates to CASSPPRDKNTGELFF.

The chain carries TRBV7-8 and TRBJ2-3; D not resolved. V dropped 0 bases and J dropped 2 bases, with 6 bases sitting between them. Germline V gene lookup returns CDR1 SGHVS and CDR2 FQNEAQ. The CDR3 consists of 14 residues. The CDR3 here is CASSLARLTDTQYF. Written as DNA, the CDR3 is TGTGCCAGCAGCTTAGCGAGGCTCACAGATACGCAGTATTTT.

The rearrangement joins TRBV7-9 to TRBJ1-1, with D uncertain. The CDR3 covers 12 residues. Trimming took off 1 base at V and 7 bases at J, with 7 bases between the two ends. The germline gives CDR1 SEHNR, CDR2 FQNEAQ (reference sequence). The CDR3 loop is CASSLVEGEAFF. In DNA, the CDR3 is TGTGCCAGCAGCTTAGTTGAGGGTGAAGCTTTCTTT.

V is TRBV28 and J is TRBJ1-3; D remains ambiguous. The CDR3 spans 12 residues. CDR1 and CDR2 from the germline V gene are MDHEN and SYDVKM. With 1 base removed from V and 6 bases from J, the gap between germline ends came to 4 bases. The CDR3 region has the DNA TGTGCCAGCAGTTTATCCCTAAACACCATATATTTT. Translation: CASSLSLNTIYF. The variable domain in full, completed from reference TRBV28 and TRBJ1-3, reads DVKVTQSSRYLVKRTGEKVFLECVQDMDHENMFWYRQDPGLGLRLIYFSYDVKMKEKGDIPEGYSVSREKKERFSLILESASTNQTSMYLCASSLSLNTIYFGEGSWLTVV.

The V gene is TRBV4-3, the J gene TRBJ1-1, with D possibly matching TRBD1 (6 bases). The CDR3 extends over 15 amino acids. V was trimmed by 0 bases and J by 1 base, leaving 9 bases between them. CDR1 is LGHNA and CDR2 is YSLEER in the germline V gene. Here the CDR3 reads CASSQDGQPNTEAFF. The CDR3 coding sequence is TGCGCCAGCAGCCAAGATGGACAGCCGAACACTGAAGCTTTCTTT.

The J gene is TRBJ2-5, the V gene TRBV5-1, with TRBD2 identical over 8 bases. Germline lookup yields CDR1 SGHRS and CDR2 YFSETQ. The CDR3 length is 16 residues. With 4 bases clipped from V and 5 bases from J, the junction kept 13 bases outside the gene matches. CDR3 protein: CASSRNLGGAGETQYF. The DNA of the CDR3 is TGCGCCAGCAGCCGAAATCTCGGGGGGGCCGGGGAGACCCAGTACTTC.

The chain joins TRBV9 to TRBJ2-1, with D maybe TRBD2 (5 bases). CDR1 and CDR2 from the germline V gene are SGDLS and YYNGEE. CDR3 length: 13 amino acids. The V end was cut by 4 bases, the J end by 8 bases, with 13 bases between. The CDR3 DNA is TGTGCCAGCAGCCCCATCCCGCGGGATGAGCAGTTCTTC. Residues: CASSPIPRDEQFF.

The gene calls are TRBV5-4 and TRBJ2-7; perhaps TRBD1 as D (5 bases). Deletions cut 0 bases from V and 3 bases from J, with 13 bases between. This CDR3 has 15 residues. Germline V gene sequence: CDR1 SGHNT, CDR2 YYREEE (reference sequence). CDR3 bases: TGTGCCAGCAGCTTGGGGCCGGACACCTACTACGAGCAGTACTTC. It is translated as CASSLGPDTYYEQYF.

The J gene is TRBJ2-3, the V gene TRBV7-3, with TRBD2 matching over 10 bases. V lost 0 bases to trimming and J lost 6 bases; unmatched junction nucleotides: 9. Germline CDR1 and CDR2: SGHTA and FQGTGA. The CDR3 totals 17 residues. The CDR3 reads CASSLTGQAGGPDTQYF. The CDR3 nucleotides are TGTGCCAGCAGCTTAACGGGTCAAGCGGGGGGGCCTGATACGCAGTATTTT.

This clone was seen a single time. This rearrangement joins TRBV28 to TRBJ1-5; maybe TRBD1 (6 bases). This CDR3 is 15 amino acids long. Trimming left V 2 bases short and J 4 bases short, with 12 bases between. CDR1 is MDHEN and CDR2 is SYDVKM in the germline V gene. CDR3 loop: CASSLRTAINQPQHF. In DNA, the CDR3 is TGTGCCAGCAGTTTACGGACAGCCATTAATCAGCCCCAGCATTTT.

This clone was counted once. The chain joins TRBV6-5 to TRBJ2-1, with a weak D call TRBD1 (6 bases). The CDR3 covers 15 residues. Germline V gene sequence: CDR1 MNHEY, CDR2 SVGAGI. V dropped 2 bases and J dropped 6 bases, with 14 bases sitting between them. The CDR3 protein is CASSYGDNIFNEQFF. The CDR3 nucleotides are TGTGCCAGCAGTTACGGGGACAACATCTTCAATGAGCAGTTCTTC.

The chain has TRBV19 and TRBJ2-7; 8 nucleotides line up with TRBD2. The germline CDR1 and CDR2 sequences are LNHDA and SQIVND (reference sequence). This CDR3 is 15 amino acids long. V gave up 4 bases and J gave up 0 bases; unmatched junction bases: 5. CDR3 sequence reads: CASSSAAGGSYEQYF. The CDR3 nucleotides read TGTGCCAGTAGTAGTGCGGCGGGAGGCTCCTACGAGCAGTACTTC.

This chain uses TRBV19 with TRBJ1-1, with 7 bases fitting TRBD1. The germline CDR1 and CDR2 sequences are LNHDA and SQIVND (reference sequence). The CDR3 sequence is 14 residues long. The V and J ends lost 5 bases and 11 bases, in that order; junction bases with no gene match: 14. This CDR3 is CASSPGQDLGGAFF. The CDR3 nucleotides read TGTGCCAGTAGTCCCGGACAGGACCTCGGGGGCGCTTTCTTT.

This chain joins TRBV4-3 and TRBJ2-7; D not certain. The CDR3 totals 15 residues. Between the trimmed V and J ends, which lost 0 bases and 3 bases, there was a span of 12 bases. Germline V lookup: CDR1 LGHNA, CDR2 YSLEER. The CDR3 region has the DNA TGCGCCAGCAGCCAAGACCTAGGAAGGCTCTACGAGCAGTACTTC. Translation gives CASSQDLGRLYEQYF.

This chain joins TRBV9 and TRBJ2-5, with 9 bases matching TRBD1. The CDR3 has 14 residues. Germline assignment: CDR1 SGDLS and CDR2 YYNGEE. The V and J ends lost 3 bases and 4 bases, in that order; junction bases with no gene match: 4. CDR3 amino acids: CASSAQGAPETQYF. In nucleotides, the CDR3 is TGTGCCAGCAGCGCACAGGGGGCTCCAGAGACCCAGTACTTC.

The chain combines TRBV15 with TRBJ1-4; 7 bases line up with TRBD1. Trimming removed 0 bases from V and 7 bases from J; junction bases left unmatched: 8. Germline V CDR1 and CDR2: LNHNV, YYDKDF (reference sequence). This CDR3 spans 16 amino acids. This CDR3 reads CATSRERWQGGEKLFF. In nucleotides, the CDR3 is TGTGCCACCAGCAGAGAGCGATGGCAGGGGGGTGAAAAACTGTTTTTT.

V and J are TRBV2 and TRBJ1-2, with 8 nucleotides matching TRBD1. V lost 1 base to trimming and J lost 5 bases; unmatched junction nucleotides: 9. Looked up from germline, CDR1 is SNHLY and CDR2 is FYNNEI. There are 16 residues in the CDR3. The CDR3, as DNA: TGTGCCAGCAGTGAAGGGACAGGGTCCCATACTTATGGCTACACCTTC. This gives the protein CASSEGTGSHTYGYTF.

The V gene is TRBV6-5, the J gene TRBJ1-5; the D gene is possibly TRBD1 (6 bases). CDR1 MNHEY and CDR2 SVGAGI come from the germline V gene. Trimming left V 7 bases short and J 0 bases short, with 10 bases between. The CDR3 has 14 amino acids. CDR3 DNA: TGTGCCAGCAAGGGGGTTTATAGCAATCAGCCCCAGCATTTT. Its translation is CASKGVYSNQPQHF.

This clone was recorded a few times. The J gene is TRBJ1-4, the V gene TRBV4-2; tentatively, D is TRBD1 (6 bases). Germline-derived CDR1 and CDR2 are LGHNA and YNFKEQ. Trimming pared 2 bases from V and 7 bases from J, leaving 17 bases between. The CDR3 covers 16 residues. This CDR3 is CASSQPRTVGFEKLFF. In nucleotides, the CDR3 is TGTGCCAGCAGCCAACCCCGGACAGTCGGGTTTGAAAAACTGTTTTTT.

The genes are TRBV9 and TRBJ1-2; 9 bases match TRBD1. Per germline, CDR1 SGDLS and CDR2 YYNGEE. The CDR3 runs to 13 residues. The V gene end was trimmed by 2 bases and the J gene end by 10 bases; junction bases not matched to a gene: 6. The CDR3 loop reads CASSVRDREVYTF. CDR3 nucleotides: TGTGCCAGCAGCGTCCGGGACAGGGAAGTCTACACCTTC.

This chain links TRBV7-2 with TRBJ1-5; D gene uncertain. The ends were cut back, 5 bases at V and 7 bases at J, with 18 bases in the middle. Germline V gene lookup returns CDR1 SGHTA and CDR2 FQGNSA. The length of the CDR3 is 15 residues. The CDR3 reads CASSPTMSSIQPQHF. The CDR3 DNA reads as TGTGCCAGCAGCCCTACCATGAGTTCCATCCAGCCCCAGCATTTT. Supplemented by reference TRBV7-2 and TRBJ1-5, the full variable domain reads GAGVSQSPSNKVTEKGKDVELRCDPISGHTALYWYRQSLGQGLEFLIYFQGNSAPDKSGLPSDRFSAERTGGSVSTLTIQRTQQEDSAVYLCASSPTMSSIQPQHFGDGTRLSIL.